The 23 T cell receptor beta chains below were found in one sample sequenced in a study of T-cell reconstitution after alpha-beta-depleted transplantation in children. Preparation of the TCRbeta library used unique molecular identifiers. A single record per CDR3 protein comes from TCRdb applying MiXCR to the PCR reads. The sample consists of about 610,000 distinct CDR3 sequences, roughly 10% of them appearing once. The sample in question was PBMCs from the stem cell graft donor, obtained from the stem cell graft. These receptors came from a human donor who donated a stem cell graft to a child with acute myeloid leukemia.

The chain recombines TRBV29-1 with TRBJ2-7, with 7 bases lining up with TRBD1. Germline CDR1 is SQVTM and CDR2 is ANQGSEA. V lost 4 bases to trimming and J lost 7 bases; unmatched junction nucleotides: 10. The CDR3 has 13 amino acids. CDR3 in amino acids: CSVGIAQGEEQYF. Here the CDR3 DNA reads TGCAGCGTTGGAATCGCGCAGGGGGAAGAGCAGTACTTC.

This clonotype was picked up many times. The genes are TRBV5-1 and TRBJ2-1, with a weak D call TRBD2 (5 bases). The V gene's germline CDR1 is SGHRS and CDR2 YFSETQ. CDR3 length equals 14 residues. Between the trimmed V and J ends, which lost 2 bases and 14 bases, there was a span of 20 bases. CDR3 coding DNA: TGCGCCAGCAGCTTAAATCCCGTACAGTCCGGGGAGTTCTTC. This translates into CASSLNPVQSGEFF. Variable domain in full (rest from reference TRBV5-1 and TRBJ2-1): KAGVTQTPRYLIKTRGQQVTLSCSPISGHRSVSWYQQTPGQGLQFLFEYFSETQRNKGNFPGRFSGRQFSNSRSEMNVSTLELGDSALYLCASSLNPVQSGEFFGPGTRLTVL.

This clonotype was counted only a few times. The chain uses TRBV6-2 or TRBV6-3 and TRBJ2-3; unclear D gene. V lost 5 bases and J 1 base, leaving 7 bases between the germline ends. The CDR3 has 13 residues. Germline values: CDR1 MNHEY, CDR2 SVGEGT. The CDR3 DNA reads as TGTGCCAGCAGTCCTGGACGCACAGATACGCAGTATTTT. This codes for CASSPGRTDTQYF.

The chain carries TRBV5-1 and TRBJ2-3, with D unresolved. V was clipped by 0 bases and J by 0 bases, with 11 bases between them. The germline gives CDR1 SGHRS, CDR2 YFSETQ. The CDR3 sequence is 16 residues long. The CDR3 sequence: CASSLASSTSTDTQYF. The CDR3 bases are TGCGCCAGCAGCTTGGCCAGCAGCACTAGCACAGATACGCAGTATTTT.

This clonotype occurred a few times. The chain has TRBV7-2 and TRBJ2-1; 13 bases fit TRBD2. The V gene's germline CDR1 is SGHTA and CDR2 FQGNSA. The CDR3 sequence is 15 residues long. V dropped 5 bases and J dropped 7; count of bases not matched to a gene: 5. The CDR3 region is CASSQTSGRTNEQFF. In nucleotides, the CDR3 is TGTGCCAGCAGCCAGACTAGCGGGAGGACGAATGAGCAGTTCTTC.

This clonotype was counted between two and nine times. The gene calls are TRBV7-8 and TRBJ2-3, with 7 bases lining up with TRBD2. In germline, CDR1 is SGHVS, CDR2 FQNEAQ. CDR3 length equals 17 residues. The V and J ends lost 2 bases and 1 base, in that order; junction bases with no gene match: 9. CDR3 bases: TGTGCCAGCAGCTTATTAAGGATGGGGAGGGGCACAGATACGCAGTATTTT. It yields the protein CASSLLRMGRGTDTQYF.

Concerning this clonotype: One junction end does not reproduce the germline sequence, and a read error may be involved. This chain uses TRBV12-3 or TRBV12-4 with TRBJ2-2; TRBD2 matches 8 bases. The CDR3 consists of 17 residues. CDR3 residues: CAFGPLAARANTGELFF. DNA for the CDR3: TGCGCCTTCGGACCACTAGCGGCCCGCGCGAACACCGGGGAGCTGTTTTTT.

A few counts support this clonotype. The chain recombines TRBV20-1 with TRBJ2-7, with TRBD2 matching over 10 bases. Germline V gene lookup returns CDR1 DFQATT and CDR2 SNEGSKA (reference sequence). V lost 5 bases to trimming and J lost 5 bases; unmatched junction nucleotides: 21. This CDR3 comprises 18 residues. CDR3 sequence reads: CSADLLGGLAGVNHEQYF. CDR3 sequence (DNA): TGCAGTGCTGACCTCCTGGGGGGGCTAGCGGGAGTTAATCACGAGCAGTACTTC.

This clonotype was observed a few times. V usage is TRBV20-1 and J usage is TRBJ2-5; 8 bases line up with TRBD1. J lost 2 bases, V lost 8 bases, and 10 bases had no gene match. CDR1 is DFQATT, CDR2 SNEGSKA, per germline (reference sequence). The CDR3 has 14 amino acids. CDR3 coding DNA: TGCAGTACCGGACAGGGCTTAAATCAAGAGACCCAGTACTTC. Encoded protein: CSTGQGLNQETQYF.

This chain uses TRBV5-5 with TRBJ2-7, with TRBD2 identical over 7 bases. The CDR3 spans 15 residues. V was clipped by 2 bases and J by 4 bases; unmatched bases: 9. Looked up from germline, CDR1 is SGHKS and CDR2 is YYEKEE (reference sequence). CDR3 DNA sequence: TGTGCCAGCAGCTTTGGGGGAGGGCCAGGTTACGAGCAGTACTTC. It codes for CASSFGGGPGYEQYF.

The chain has TRBV14 and TRBJ2-1; 16 nucleotides match TRBD2. Per the germline V gene, CDR1 is SGHDN and CDR2 is FVKESK. The CDR3 loop spans 19 amino acids. Losses at the gene ends were 3 bases for V and 8 bases for J; bases not matched to a gene: 13. CDR3 protein: CASSQRLGLAGGPTYEQFF. The CDR3 coding sequence is TGTGCCAGCAGCCAGAGGTTGGGACTAGCGGGAGGGCCGACGTATGAGCAGTTCTTC.

A remark on this clonotype: The conserved closing phenylalanine or tryptophan is absent in this CDR3, likely reflecting a read error. V and J are TRBV14 and TRBJ2-5, with D tentatively TRBD1 (6 bases). The CDR3 runs 14 residues. From germline, CDR1 is SGHDN and CDR2 FVKESK. Trimming took 1 base from V and 5 from J, leaving 11 bases between them. CDR3 sequence (DNA): TGTGCCAGCAGCCAAGTGGGGGCGTGGGAGACCCAGTACTTG. Protein: CASSQVGAWETQYL.

V and J are TRBV27 and TRBJ2-3; possibly TRBD1 or TRBD2 for D (5 bases each). Germline assignment: CDR1 MNHEY and CDR2 SMNVEV (reference sequence). Trimming took 2 bases from V and 5 from J, leaving 11 bases between them. This CDR3 region has 14 residues. The CDR3 region has the DNA TGTGCCAGCAGTTTAAGGGGACGGGGAGATACGCAGTATTTT. Translating it yields CASSLRGRGDTQYF.

The V call is TRBV15, the J call TRBJ2-6, with D perhaps matching TRBD2 (6 bases). The V end lost 7 bases, the J end lost 1 base, and 11 bases lay between the germline ends. The CDR3 runs to 15 residues. Germline V gene sequence: CDR1 LNHNV, CDR2 YYDKDF (reference sequence). CDR3 sequence (DNA): TGTGCCACCACCCTAGGAGGGTCTGGGGCCAACGTCCTGACTTTC. It is translated as CATTLGGSGANVLTF.

The rearrangement links TRBV20-1 to TRBJ2-2; 7 bases are shared with TRBD2. Germline lookup yields CDR1 DFQATT and CDR2 SNEGSKA (reference sequence). CDR3 length equals 15 residues. V gave up 1 base and J gave up 4 bases; unmatched junction bases: 6. The CDR3 region is CSARGGTTTTGELFF. The CDR3 DNA is TGCAGTGCTAGAGGTGGGACTACCACCACCGGGGAGCTGTTTTTT.

This clonotype was picked up a small number of times. The rearrangement uses TRBV25-1 and TRBJ1-1; TRBD1 is a possible D gene (5 bases). The length of the CDR3 is 14 residues. V dropped 3 bases and J dropped 5 bases, with 13 bases sitting between them. The V gene's germline CDR1 is MGHDK and CDR2 SYGVNS. CDR3 sequence (DNA): TGTGCCAGCAGTGATTACAGGTCCCGGACTGAAGCTTTCTTT. Protein sequence: CASSDYRSRTEAFF.

This clonotype turned up a few times. The chain is built from TRBV3-1 and TRBJ1-1; D might be TRBD1 (5 bases). Germline CDR1 and CDR2: LGHDT and YNNKEL (reference sequence). V was shortened by 4 bases and J by 1 base, with 16 bases between the two germline ends. CDR3 length: 16 residues. CDR3 residues: CASSPGGAPSNTEAFF. Here the CDR3 DNA reads TGTGCCAGCAGCCCAGGCGGGGCACCTTCGAACACTGAAGCTTTCTTT.

The chain uses TRBV7-9 and TRBJ2-5; the D gene could be TRBD1 or TRBD2 (5 bases each). Germline V gene sequence: CDR1 SEHNR, CDR2 FQNEAQ (reference sequence). V lost 8 bases and J 5 bases, leaving 15 bases between the germline ends. This CDR3 has 13 amino acids. The CDR3 sequence is CASSGRVVETQYF. The CDR3 nucleotides read TGTGCCAGCTCGGGACGGGTAGTGGAGACCCAGTACTTC.

This clonotype was seen a handful of times. The rearrangement joins TRBV12-3 or TRBV12-4 to TRBJ2-3, with D unresolved. V lost 6 bases to trimming and J lost 0 bases, with 16 bases between them. The CDR3 has 16 residues. As DNA, the CDR3 is TGTGCCAGCAGATCCTCAGTAGTTAGTAGCACAGATACGCAGTATTTT. This encodes CASRSSVVSSTDTQYF.

This clonotype has a handful of counts. The rearrangement links TRBV7-2 to TRBJ2-2, with no clear D. The CDR3 spans 16 residues. The V end lost 1 base, the J end lost 1 base, and 10 bases lay between the germline ends. Germline V gene lookup returns CDR1 SGHTA and CDR2 FQGNSA. CDR3 sequence (DNA): TGTGCCAGCAGCTTAGTCTGGCAACAGAACACCGGGGAGCTGTTTTTT. This encodes CASSLVWQQNTGELFF.

V usage is TRBV12-5 and J usage is TRBJ2-1; 7 bases align to TRBD2. Trimming took 3 bases from V and 0 from J; bases not matched to a gene: 11. The CDR3 is 18 amino acids. CDR1 LGHNT and CDR2 FRNRAP come from the germline V gene. Here the CDR3 reads CASGFLRLAGDSYNEQFF. As DNA, the CDR3 is TGTGCTAGTGGTTTTCTTCGACTAGCCGGAGACTCCTACAATGAGCAGTTCTTC.

The chain has TRBV3-1 and TRBJ1-2; D perhaps matches TRBD1 (6 bases). This CDR3 is 14 amino acids long. Germline lookup yields CDR1 LGHDT and CDR2 YNNKEL (reference sequence). V was cut by 3 bases and J by 3 bases, with 11 bases left in between. The CDR3 DNA sequence: TGTGCCAGCAGCCAGGGGGCGCGGGACTATGGCTACACCTTC. It codes for CASSQGARDYGYTF.

The J gene is TRBJ2-2, the V gene TRBV20-1, with 7 nucleotides matching TRBD1. The CDR3 loop spans 15 amino acids. The ends lost 3 bases at V and 6 bases at J; junction bases unmatched: 10. Germline assignment: CDR1 DFQATT and CDR2 SNEGSKA (reference sequence). For the CDR3, the DNA is TGCAGTGCTAGTCTTGACAGGGCACCGTCCGGGGAGCTGTTTTTT. The encoded protein is CSASLDRAPSGELFF.